This paragraph reports one T cell receptor (beta chain). This specimen comes from a study of CD8+ T cells in alopecia areata. The treatment: oral pan-JAK inhibitor, 5-10 mg twice daily. Looked up from germline, CDR1 is ENHRY and CDR2 is SYGVKD. This CDR3 contains 14 residues. Trimming removed 0 bases at V and 10 bases at J, with 13 bases between. Isolated RNA was reverse transcribed into cDNA used as the sequencing template. Data came from immunoSEQ multiplex PCR; TCRdb stores just in-frame clones and leaves some out. The sample carries 200,000 to 250,000 clones, under 70% recorded once. The specimen comprised CD4+ T cells sorted from blood, sampled at week 4, from a patient treated with tofacitinib. The clonotype originates from a human donor with alopecia areata. This chain connects TRBV10-3 to TRBJ2-1; D is uncertain. The DNA for the CDR3 is TGTGCCATCAGTGAGTCGAACCAGGTCGGGGAGCAGTTCTTC. This codes for CAISESNQVGEQFF.